A selection of T cell receptor beta chains follows, all from one sample in a study of beta chain features in type 1 diabetes. TCRdb keeps only in-frame clones here, not all; method: immunoSEQ multiplex PCR. Found here are under 500,000 clones, approximately 30% of them singletons; the top ten hold 0.06% to 0.07%. Sequenced: naive CD4+ T cells from blood. Every receptor here comes from a young man in good health. Both conserved end residues are part of each CDR3. D genes are given only for firm matches. Only part of the rows carry a size: once, few, many, or a class if the clone is expanded.

abundance	v_gene	len	d_gene	j_gene	CDR3aa	CDR3nt
few	TRBV18	16	-	TRBJ2-1	CASSPGPRPGKNEQFF	TGTGCCAGCTCGCCCGGGCCGAGGCCAGGGAAAAATGAGCAGTTCTTC
few	TRBV29-1	14	TRBD2	TRBJ2-1	CSVGGRVSYNEQFF	TGCAGCGTTGGTGGGAGGGTTTCCTACAATGAGCAGTTCTTC
-	TRBV2	13	-	TRBJ2-5	CASSDWGYETQYF	TGTGCCAGCAGTGACTGGGGATACGAGACCCAGTACTTC
-	TRBV30	12	-	TRBJ1-1	CAWSLISGNAFF	TGTGCCTGGAGTCTTATAAGTGGTAACGCTTTCTTT
once	TRBV25-1	16	TRBD2	TRBJ2-7	CASSGTSGRPSYEQYF	TGTGCCAGCAGTGGCACTAGCGGGAGGCCTTCCTACGAGCAGTACTTC
-	TRBV7-3	15	-	TRBJ2-3	CASSLPTVGTDTQYF	TGTGCCAGCAGCCTCCCGACAGTCGGCACAGATACGCAGTATTTT
few	TRBV29-1	13	-	TRBJ2-3	CSGAGHLTDTQYF	TGCAGCGGCGCGGGACACCTCACAGATACGCAGTATTTT
-	TRBV30	14	-	TRBJ2-3	CAWSQTAYTDTQYF	TGTGCCTGGAGCCAGACGGCCTACACAGATACGCAGTATTTT
few	TRBV7-9	14	TRBD1	TRBJ2-1	CASRQGTGYNEQFF	TGTGCCAGCAGGCAGGGGACAGGGTACAATGAGCAGTTCTTC
-	TRBV7-9	16	TRBD1	TRBJ2-5	CASSSRDRSLGETQYF	TGTGCCAGCAGCTCCAGGGACAGGTCCCTGGGGGAGACCCAGTACTTC
-	TRBV7-9	14	-	TRBJ2-3	CASSSDRSTDTQYF	TGTGCCAGCAGCTCCGACAGGAGCACAGATACGCAGTATTTT
-	TRBV5-1	15	TRBD2	TRBJ2-7	CASSSYLAGGDEQYF	TGCGCCAGCAGCTCATACTTAGCGGGAGGCGACGAGCAGTACTTC
few	TRBV10-3	16	TRBD1	TRBJ1-4	CAISERIRGRNEKLFF	TGTGCCATCAGTGAGAGAATCAGGGGGCGGAATGAAAAACTGTTTTTT
few	TRBV18	14	-	TRBJ2-5	CASSPPRRQETQYF	TGTGCCAGCTCACCACCCCGCAGACAAGAGACCCAGTACTTC
few	TRBV7-2	16	TRBD2	TRBJ2-1	CASSGRLASSYNEQFF	TGTGCCAGCAGCGGAAGACTAGCTAGCTCCTACAATGAGCAGTTCTTC
few	TRBV30	13	-	TRBJ2-1	CAWSVRLTNEQFF	TGTGCCTGGAGTGTAAGACTAACAAATGAGCAGTTCTTC
-	TRBV30	13	TRBD1	TRBJ2-1	CAYRTGLYNEQFF	TGTGCCTATCGGACAGGACTTTACAATGAGCAGTTCTTC
-	TRBV30	15	-	TRBJ2-7	CAWSLGRGTFYEQYF	TGTGCCTGGAGTCTGGGCAGGGGAACGTTCTACGAGCAGTACTTC
-	TRBV7-9	15	TRBD1	TRBJ2-3	CASSLIDRVADTQYF	TGTGCCAGCAGCTTAATAGACAGGGTAGCAGATACGCAGTATTTT
-	TRBV5-6	13	-	TRBJ2-7	CASSLGLQYEQYF	TGTGCCAGCAGCCTAGGACTGCAGTACGAGCAGTACTTC
-	TRBV4-2	15	TRBD2	TRBJ2-7	CASSRSTSGNYEQYF	TGTGCCAGCAGCCGATCGACTAGCGGAAATTACGAGCAGTACTTC
-	TRBV30	14	-	TRBJ2-7	CAWTRGIPAYEQYF	TGTGCCTGGACACGGGGCATTCCCGCCTACGAGCAGTACTTC
-	TRBV7-2	13	-	TRBJ2-7	CASSLRGVYEQYF	TGTGCCAGCAGCTTACGTGGAGTCTACGAGCAGTACTTC
-	TRBV5-1	12	-	TRBJ2-3	CASSISTDTQYF	TGCGCCAGCAGCATTAGCACAGATACGCAGTATTTT
-	TRBV5-1	16	TRBD2	TRBJ2-5	CASSSGASGRLETQYF	TGCGCCAGCAGCTCGGGGGCTAGCGGGAGATTGGAGACCCAGTACTTC
-	TRBV10-3	15	-	TRBJ2-1	CAITEDGSSYNEQFF	TGTGCCATCACGGAAGACGGAAGCTCCTACAATGAGCAGTTCTTC
few	TRBV20-1	10	-	TRBJ2-7	CSASNYEQYF	TGCAGTGCTTCAAACTACGAGCAGTACTTC
-	TRBV27	12	-	TRBJ2-3	CASSFLADTQYF	TGTGCCAGCAGTTTCCTAGCAGATACGCAGTATTTT
-	TRBV7-9	16	-	TRBJ2-7	CASSPPGDRSSYEQYF	TGTGCCAGCAGCCCCCCCGGCGACAGGAGCTCCTACGAGCAGTACTTC
-	TRBV6-6	14	-	TRBJ1-4	CASSYAGKDEKLFF	TGTGCCAGCAGTTACGCAGGGAAAGATGAAAAACTGTTTTTT
-	TRBV28	14	TRBD2	TRBJ2-3	CASSGSGSTDTQYF	TGTGCCAGCAGTGGTAGCGGGAGCACAGATACGCAGTATTTT
-	TRBV9	15	TRBD1	TRBJ2-1	CASSVGQGEYNEQFF	TGTGCCAGCAGCGTGGGGCAGGGGGAATACAATGAGCAGTTCTTC
-	TRBV7-9	17	-	TRBJ2-2	CASSSVSGIYYTGELFF	TGTGCCAGCAGCTCAGTAAGCGGAATATATTACACCGGGGAGCTGTTTTTT
-	TRBV28	13	TRBD2	TRBJ2-7	CASRTGLAGAQYF	TGTGCCAGCAGAACTGGACTAGCGGGAGCGCAGTACTTC
-	TRBV9	14	TRBD2	TRBJ2-5	CASSPAGVEETQYF	TGTGCCAGCAGCCCAGCGGGAGTTGAAGAGACCCAGTACTTC
-	TRBV9	15	TRBD2	TRBJ2-2	CASSVRAGVNGELFF	TGTGCCAGCAGCGTCCGAGCGGGAGTTAACGGGGAGCTGTTTTTT